This T cell receptor (beta chain) was profiled in a study of OX40 agonist ivuxolimab in advanced cancers. Study-wide context: An anti-OX40 (CD134) antibody with agonistic activity, ivuxolimab, was administered to patients.

Remarks on this clone: What it binds is not known.

TCRdb's copy holds only in-frame clones and misses some; the assay was immunoSEQ multiplex PCR. The repertoire holds tens of thousands of clones, 85% to 90% seen once, with 1.5% to 2.5% in the top ten. Trimming at V came to 3 bases and at J to 6 bases, leaving 7 bases not matched to a gene. Germline loops: CDR1 SGHNT, CDR2 YYREEE (reference sequence). The CDR3 has 17 amino acids. Study-level findings and limits: Antigen specificity of clonally expanded peripheral T cells was not established. Average numbers of expanded clones were greater in CD8+ T cells than in CD4+. Some nonresponders also had low normalized T-cell clonal expansion.

Specimen: CD4+ or CD8+ T cells sorted from blood, collected in a trial of the OX40 agonist ivuxolimab. This rearrangement joins TRBV5-4 to TRBJ2-2; 14 nucleotides align to TRBD2. The source is an adult with an advanced solid tumor such as melanoma, head and neck, liver or kidney cancer. CDR3 DNA sequence: TGTGCCAGCAGCTGGGGGACTAGCGGGAGTCTGGCCGGGGAGCTGTTTTTT. Encoded protein: CASSWGTSGSLAGELFF.